A single sample is the source of the 21 T cell receptor beta chains below, sequenced in a study of cytomegalovirus exposure and HLA in healthy donors (dated by TCRdb to 2017 to 2019). Receptor libraries were prepared by the immunoSEQ multiplex PCR assay. For the multiplex PCR, a mixture combining 60 forward primers for TCR Vbeta segments and 13 reverse primers for TCR Jbeta segments was used. TCRdb provides this immuneACCESS table in a form limited to in-frame rearrangements. Some clones are lacking; in checked studies, under half of them reflect an unresolved V gene, and why the rest are absent is not known. The sample includes roughly 180,000 clones, with roughly 10% observed a single time. The leading ten clones occupy 1% to 1.5% of the sample. Sequencing was done on a sample of PBMCs. The origin of the receptors is a woman aged 30 to 39 in good health and CMV-seropositive.

The chain has TRBV7-9 and TRBJ2-1; 7 bases match TRBD2. The CDR3 is 15 amino acids. Unmatched junction bases numbered 13, after V lost 7 bases and J lost 7 bases. CDR1 is SEHNR and CDR2 is FQNEAQ in the germline V gene (reference sequence). CDR3 nucleotide sequence: TGTGCCAGCATCCTCGGTAGGGCGGGAGTAAATGAGCAGTTCTTC. Its translation: CASILGRAGVNEQFF.

The V and J genes are TRBV19 and TRBJ1-5, with a tentative D call TRBD1 (6 bases). Germline loops: CDR1 LNHDA, CDR2 SQIVND (reference sequence). V gave up 3 bases and J gave up 5 bases, with 20 bases separating them. The CDR3 length is 17 residues. The DNA of the CDR3 is TGTGCCAGTAGTATTGGGGGCGGGTCCCGCTATCATCAGCCCCAGCATTTT. This sequence encodes CASSIGGGSRYHQPQHF.

This clone was seen a few times. This sequence joins TRBV7-9 and TRBJ2-1, with a tentative D call TRBD2 (6 bases). CDR3 length: 13 residues. Germline loops: CDR1 SEHNR, CDR2 FQNEAQ (reference sequence). V was pared by 0 bases and J by 10 bases, with 10 bases between. The CDR3 protein is CASSLAGGHEQFF. CDR3 DNA sequence: TGTGCCAGCAGCTTAGCGGGAGGCCACGAGCAGTTCTTC.

The chain joins TRBV2 to TRBJ1-3; D is ambiguous. The CDR3 extends over 17 amino acids. Looked up from germline, CDR1 is SNHLY and CDR2 is FYNNEI. Trimming left V 4 bases short and J 0 bases short, with 16 bases between. CDR3 nucleotide sequence: TGTGCCAGCAGTGGTGACTCCAGCCGCATCTCTGGAAACACCATATATTTT. It encodes CASSGDSSRISGNTIYF.

This clone was seen only a few times. The chain joins TRBV30 to TRBJ2-5; 11 bases agree with TRBD2. The germline gives CDR1 GTSNPN, CDR2 SVGIG (reference sequence). The CDR3 has 15 amino acids. Germline trimming cut 1 base from V and 3 bases from J; bases unmatched to any gene: 4. The CDR3 DNA sequence: TGTGCCTGGAGTGCGGGACTAGCGGAGAAAGAGACCCAGTACTTC. The encoded protein is CAWSAGLAEKETQYF.

The gene calls are TRBV7-6 and TRBJ2-1, with TRBD1 matching 7 bases. The junction had 7 bases not matched to a gene; V was cut back by 5 bases and J by 0 bases. CDR1 SGHVS and CDR2 FNYEAQ come from the germline V gene. This CDR3 has 16 residues. CDR3 DNA sequence: TGTGCCAGCAGCCGAGGGGGCAGGGGCTCCTACAATGAGCAGTTCTTC. It specifies CASSRGGRGSYNEQFF.

V usage is TRBV27 and J usage is TRBJ1-1; D is possibly TRBD1 (5 bases). The V and J ends lost 4 bases and 6 bases respectively, with 12 bases between them. Germline V gives CDR1 MNHEY, CDR2 SMNVEV (reference sequence). The CDR3 contains 13 residues. Here the CDR3 reads CASSSGMLPEAFF. The CDR3 DNA follows: TGTGCCAGCAGTTCAGGGATGTTACCTGAAGCTTTCTTT.

In this sample, this clone turned up a few times. CDR3 coding DNA: TGTGCCAGCAGTCCAGGGGACGTGCAGTACTTC. This translates into CASSPGDVQYF. V and J are TRBV27 and TRBJ2-7, with TRBD1 as a possible D gene (6 bases). Looked up from germline, CDR1 is MNHEY and CDR2 is SMNVEV (reference sequence). The CDR3 contains 11 residues. V was trimmed by 5 bases and J by 9 bases, leaving 11 bases between them.

V usage is TRBV30 and J usage is TRBJ2-1; D call uncertain. V lost 0 bases, J lost 9 bases, and 12 bases lay in between. Germline CDR1 and CDR2: GTSNPN and SVGIG (reference sequence). The CDR3 contains 13 residues. CDR3 in amino acids: CAWSVLPLPEQFF. The CDR3 region has the DNA TGTGCCTGGAGTGTACTCCCGTTACCTGAGCAGTTCTTC.

This clone was picked up a small number of times. The CDR3: CASSYYSDTQYF. CDR3 nucleotide sequence: TGTGCCAGCAGCTACTATTCGGATACGCAGTATTTT. This chain connects TRBV11-2 to TRBJ2-3; the D is unclear. Per the germline V gene, CDR1 is SGHAT and CDR2 is FQNNGV. The CDR3 runs 12 residues. Trimming removed 4 bases from V and 6 bases from J, with 8 bases in between.

This clone was detected only a few times. This chain connects TRBV13 to TRBJ2-7; a weak D match, TRBD1 (6 bases). CDR1 is PRHDT and CDR2 is FYEKMQ in the germline V gene (reference sequence). Trimming removed 3 bases at V and 5 bases at J, with 8 bases between. The CDR3 is made up of 12 amino acids. The CDR3 coding sequence is TGTGCCAGCAGCTTGACAGGTCACGAGCAGTACTTC. This gives the protein CASSLTGHEQYF.

V is TRBV29-1 and J is TRBJ2-7; no reliable D call. Germline V gene sequence: CDR1 SQVTM, CDR2 ANQGSEA. This CDR3 comprises 13 residues. Trimming removed 1 base from V and 0 bases from J, with 7 bases in between. The CDR3 sequence: CSVEGPGSYEQYF. CDR3 nucleotide sequence: TGCAGCGTTGAAGGGCCTGGCTCCTACGAGCAGTACTTC.

This clone has just a few counts. The V and J genes are TRBV14 and TRBJ1-5; possible D gene TRBD1, 6 bases. Per the germline V gene, CDR1 is SGHDN and CDR2 is FVKESK. The CDR3 loop spans 12 amino acids. Trimming cost V 4 bases and J 7 bases, with 8 bases left between them. The DNA of the CDR3 is TGTGCCAGCAGCCTACAGGGACAGCCCCAGCATTTT. This translates into CASSLQGQPQHF.

The chain employs TRBV6-5 and TRBJ2-5; a possible D gene is TRBD2 (6 bases). The CDR3 has 14 amino acids. In germline, CDR1 is MNHEY, CDR2 SVGAGI. The V end lost 0 bases, the J end lost 5 bases, and 10 bases lay between the germline ends. CDR3 protein: CASSYSMRGETQYF. The CDR3 bases are TGTGCCAGCAGTTACTCCATGCGGGGTGAGACCCAGTACTTC.

The chain is built from TRBV21-1 and TRBJ2-7; the D call in the table, TRBD1, was not verified against the DNA. TRBV21-1 is deemed a pseudogene. CDR3 size: 14 residues. This CDR3 is CASSKDIQWYEQYF. CDR3 nucleotide sequence: TGTGCCAGCAGCAAAGATATACAATGGTACGAGCAGTACTTC.

V usage is TRBV27 and J usage is TRBJ1-2, with D possibly being TRBD1 (5 bases). V shed 3 bases and J shed 7 bases, with 15 bases lying between them. Germline loops: CDR1 MNHEY, CDR2 SMNVEV (reference sequence). The CDR3 contains 14 residues. The CDR3, as DNA: TGTGCCAGCAGTTTGGCCAGGGTCCCTCCTGGCTACACCTTC. It is translated as CASSLARVPPGYTF.

The chain carries TRBV4-1 and TRBJ1-1; D is undetermined. Germline values: CDR1 MGHRA, CDR2 YSYEKL. V was clipped by 3 bases and J by 3 bases, with 2 bases between them. This CDR3 region has 11 residues. The CDR3 sequence is CASSHYTEAFF. CDR3 sequence (DNA): TGCGCCAGCAGCCACTACACTGAAGCTTTCTTT.

The chain is built from TRBV5-1 and TRBJ2-7; 8 nucleotides agree with TRBD1. The V segment lost 4 bases and the J segment 3 bases; nucleotides outside the gene matches: 15. The CDR3 is made up of 17 amino acids. CDR1 and CDR2 from the germline V gene are SGHRS and YFSETQ. The CDR3 sequence is CASSPYRDRPWSYEQYF. The CDR3 coding sequence is TGCGCCAGCAGCCCATACCGGGACAGGCCTTGGAGCTACGAGCAGTACTTC.

The chain has TRBV5-1 and TRBJ2-5; 7 bases are a match to TRBD1. Unmatched junction bases numbered 7, after V lost 4 bases and J lost 1 base. CDR3 length: 15 residues. Germline V gene lookup returns CDR1 SGHRS and CDR2 YFSETQ. In DNA form, the CDR3 reads TGCGCCAGCAGCCCGTCGGGACAGCCCCAAGAGACCCAGTACTTC. Translation: CASSPSGQPQETQYF.

The chain couples TRBV30 to TRBJ2-5; possibly TRBD1 for D (6 bases). V lost 3 bases and J 5 bases, leaving 19 bases between the germline ends. CDR3 length: 15 amino acids. Germline V gene data show CDR1 as GTSNPN and CDR2 as SVGIG (reference sequence). CDR3 nucleotide sequence: TGTGCCTGGAGCTTTGGGACACTGAACAAGGAGACCCAGTACTTC. Translating gives CAWSFGTLNKETQYF.

This clone has a handful of counts. The rearrangement joins TRBV10-3 to TRBJ2-1; 10 bases match TRBD2. The CDR3 has 14 amino acids. J lost 7 bases, V lost 3 bases, and 3 bases had no gene match. CDR1 and CDR2 (germline): ENHRY, SYGVKD. Here the CDR3 DNA reads TGTGCCATCAGTGAAGGACTAGCGGTAAATGAGCAGTTCTTC. Its protein product is CAISEGLAVNEQFF.